This T cell receptor beta chain was observed in a study of T cell repertoires in cytomegalovirus infection (dated by TCRdb to between 2018 and 2020). At the level of the whole study: Because public TCR beta signatures pointed to carriage of CMV infection together with the matching HLA type, the HLA type of each donor mattered for the analysis.

With respect to this clonotype: What this receptor recognizes is not known. There are no base qualities to consult, and no much larger clone falls within one base.

Sequencing was performed on an Illumina HiSeq 1500. TCRdb reran the public reads through fastp at Q25 and MiXCR, keeping productive beta chains. Rows merge per CDR3 protein into single entries with the most common DNA and genes. Across this sample there are approximately 320,000 distinct CDR3 sequences, with 9% to 9.5% seen only once. The ten largest clones take up around 4.1% of the sample. Its CDR3 holds 17 amino acids, cysteine through phenylalanine. Only the CDR3 region is kept as DNA, spanning 51 bases read in frame from base 1. V drops 2 bases and J drops 6 bases, leaving 19 bases in between. The paper as a whole reports these results and caveats: In both this cohort and an independent roughly 400-donor cohort, the cumulative frequency of public TCR beta family members distinguished carriers of CMV infection plus the relevant HLA type. The ex vivo response was dominated by HLA-C-restricted CMV-specific TCR beta clonotypes, and the single most frequent clonotype in two of eight donors was supplied by these HLA-C-restricted clonotypes.

The origin of this receptor is a human donor in good health (CMV status not recorded). Some clones in this sample may be carry-over from other donors' samples. The sample was PBMCs. The chain is encoded by TRBV23-1 joined to TRBJ2-2, with the D gene not clear enough to name. TRBV23-1 is filed as an ORF, its function uncertain. The DNA is TGCGCCAGCAGTCAACGGCAGGCGCTCCGGGTACCCGGGGAGCTGTTTTTT. Translated, it reads CASSQRQALRVPGELFF.